The entry below describes one T cell receptor beta chain. What it binds is not known. The repertoire was sequenced with immunoSEQ multiplex PCR; TCRdb's copy has only in-frame clones and lacks some. The profile shows approximately 17,000 clones, 80% to 90% of them singletons. The entry originates in a study of lymphopenia after photon versus proton radiotherapy. V gave up 2 bases and J gave up 5 bases; unmatched junction bases: 8. From germline, CDR1 is SGDLS and CDR2 YYNGEE. The CDR3 runs 16 residues. The study's findings and limits: Under photons, naive T cells and diversity fell while effector/memory populations rose. A bigger post-nadir fall in TCR diversity correlated inversely with survival time in deceased patients. Authors raise, but do not show, better survival with proton therapy. Oligoclonal CD8+ Temra expansion after nadir drove photon patients' diversity drop.

The chain combines TRBV9 with TRBJ2-1; TRBD1 matches at 9 bases. The sequencing used peripheral blood, collected from a patient treated with proton-based radiotherapy. This clonotype originated in a woman between 55 and 75 years old with cholangiocarcinoma. Some clones in this sample may be carry-over from other donors' samples. The CDR3 reads CASSVIPGQGDNEQFF. CDR3 bases: TGTGCCAGCAGCGTCATTCCGGGACAGGGAGACAATGAGCAGTTCTTC.